A single sample is the source of the 14 T cell receptor beta chains below, sequenced in a study of cytomegalovirus exposure and HLA in healthy donors. Generated by immunoSEQ multiplex PCR, the TCRdb table keeps only in-frame clones and is missing some. This table holds under 75,000 clones, around 81% found once. Sequencing was done on a sample of PBMCs. The receptor source for this set is a man aged 25-45 years in good health and CMV-seronegative.

The chain combines TRBV6-1 with TRBJ2-5; no clear D. The V and J ends lost 5 bases and 5 bases respectively, with 6 bases between them. The CDR3 runs to 11 residues. Germline CDR1 MNHNS, CDR2 SASEGT. The CDR3 sequence is CASSSLETQYF. The CDR3 nucleotides read TGTGCCAGCAGTTCCCTGGAGACCCAGTACTTC.

The genes are TRBV18 and TRBJ2-5; D remains ambiguous. The germline CDR1 and CDR2 sequences are KGHSH and LQKENI. Between the trimmed V and J ends, which lost 3 bases and 5 bases, there was a span of 7 bases. The CDR3 length is 12 residues. Written as DNA, the CDR3 is TGTGCCAGCTCACCCATGAGTGAGACCCAGTACTTC. This gives the protein CASSPMSETQYF.

The chain is built from TRBV11-3 and TRBJ2-3, with D possibly matching TRBD1 (5 bases). V was clipped by 1 base and J by 7 bases, with 18 bases between them. The CDR3 extends over 16 amino acids. Germline values: CDR1 SGHNT, CDR2 YENEEA. The CDR3: CASSLGWAGLGNTQYF. CDR3 nucleotides: TGTGCCAGCAGCTTAGGCTGGGCAGGGTTAGGAAATACGCAGTATTTT.

The chain links TRBV30 to TRBJ2-3, with 7 bases matching TRBD1. The CDR3 runs 11 residues. CDR1 is GTSNPN, CDR2 SVGIG, per germline (reference sequence). The V segment lost 6 bases and the J segment 4 bases; nucleotides outside the gene matches: 1. The CDR3 sequence: CACTGADTQYF. CDR3 in DNA: TGTGCCTGTACAGGGGCAGATACGCAGTATTTT.

The chain employs TRBV2 and TRBJ2-7; 8 nucleotides line up with TRBD2. The CDR3 sequence is 13 residues long. The V gene's germline CDR1 is SNHLY and CDR2 FYNNEI. J gave up 6 bases and V 11 bases, and 12 bases lay outside the gene matches. CDR3 region: CAGEGVAGPEQYF. Written as DNA, the CDR3 is TGTGCCGGAGAGGGGGTAGCGGGACCCGAGCAGTACTTC.

The CDR3 region has the DNA TGCGCCAGCAGAACCACTAGCGGGGGGACACTCACTTATCCCTACAATGAGCAGTTCTTC. It is translated as CASRTTSGGTLTYPYNEQFF. V and J are TRBV23-1 and TRBJ2-1; 12 bases map to TRBD2. TRBV23-1 counts as an open reading frame of uncertain function. The CDR3 has 20 residues. J lost 2 bases, V lost 6 bases, and 17 bases had no gene match.

The rearrangement uses TRBV2 and TRBJ2-1; a weak D match, TRBD2 (6 bases). Germline CDR1 is SNHLY and CDR2 is FYNNEI. The germline V and J ends were trimmed by 6 bases and 5 bases, with 17 bases remaining between them. This CDR3 is 15 amino acids long. The CDR3 region has the DNA TGTGCCAGCAGCCCACTAATGGGACTTCACAATGAGCAGTTCTTC. This translates into CASSPLMGLHNEQFF.

The V call is TRBV28, the J call TRBJ1-1; D possibly corresponds to TRBD1 (5 bases). Per germline, CDR1 MDHEN and CDR2 SYDVKM. With 10 bases removed from V and 5 bases from J, the gap between germline ends came to 23 bases. The CDR3 covers 15 residues. CDR3: CATLTGGLLRTEAFF. CDR3 DNA sequence: TGTGCCACTTTGACCGGGGGGTTGTTGAGAACTGAAGCTTTCTTT.

In its sample, this clone was seen once. The J gene is TRBJ1-4, the V gene TRBV7-6, with 7 bases fitting TRBD1. V lost 1 base to trimming and J lost 8 bases; unmatched junction nucleotides: 16. Germline assignment: CDR1 SGHVS and CDR2 FNYEAQ. The CDR3 covers 18 residues. The CDR3 spells CASSLVTRPPGGLEKLFF. In nucleotides, the CDR3 is TGTGCCAGCAGCTTAGTTACCCGACCCCCAGGGGGATTGGAAAAACTGTTTTTT.

This sequence joins TRBV30 and TRBJ2-7, with 7 nucleotides matching TRBD1. CDR1 is GTSNPN and CDR2 is SVGIG in the germline V gene (reference sequence). The CDR3 has 15 residues. The V segment lost 5 bases and the J segment 7 bases; nucleotides outside the gene matches: 17. This CDR3 is CAWASRTGPFWEQYV. The CDR3 region has the DNA TGTGCCTGGGCCAGCCGGACAGGACCTTTTTGGGAGCAGTACGTC.

The CDR3 spells CASSENVGGSSITGELFF. CDR3 in DNA: TGTGCCAGCAGTGAAAATGTGGGCGGGAGCTCAATCACCGGGGAGCTGTTTTTT. V is TRBV2 and J is TRBJ2-2; 7 bases map to TRBD2. CDR3 length equals 18 residues. Trimming cost V 2 bases and J 4 bases; bases outside gene matches: 13. The germline V gene has CDR1 SNHLY and CDR2 FYNNEI.

This clone was picked up a small number of times. V and J are TRBV6-4 and TRBJ2-1, with 8 bases identical to TRBD2. The CDR3 is 15 residues long. The V segment lost 4 bases and the J segment 8 bases; nucleotides outside the gene matches: 10. Germline V gene lookup returns CDR1 MRHNA and CDR2 SNTAGT. The CDR3 coding sequence is TGTGCCAGCAGTGTAAGGGCGAGCGGGAGTGATGAGCAGTTCTTC. This gives the protein CASSVRASGSDEQFF.

J is TRBJ2-2 and V is TRBV4-1; the match to TRBD2 covers 14 bases. V gave up 3 bases and J gave up 4 bases; unmatched junction bases: 13. CDR3 length: 20 residues. Germline V gene lookup returns CDR1 MGHRA and CDR2 YSYEKL. The CDR3 nucleotides are TGCGCCAGCAGCCATCGACGCGGGACTAGCGGGAGTAGCGTCACCGGGGAGCTGTTTTTT. Its protein product is CASSHRRGTSGSSVTGELFF.

Note on this clone: This sample also contains other DNA sequences that code for the same CDR3. The chain carries TRBV5-1 and TRBJ1-2; D not resolved. V lost 0 bases and J lost 0, with 6 bases in between. CDR3 length equals 14 residues. In germline, CDR1 is SGHRS, CDR2 YFSETQ. The CDR3 is CASSLDSPNYGYTF. CDR3 bases: TGCGCCAGCAGCTTGGACAGCCCTAACTATGGCTACACCTTC.